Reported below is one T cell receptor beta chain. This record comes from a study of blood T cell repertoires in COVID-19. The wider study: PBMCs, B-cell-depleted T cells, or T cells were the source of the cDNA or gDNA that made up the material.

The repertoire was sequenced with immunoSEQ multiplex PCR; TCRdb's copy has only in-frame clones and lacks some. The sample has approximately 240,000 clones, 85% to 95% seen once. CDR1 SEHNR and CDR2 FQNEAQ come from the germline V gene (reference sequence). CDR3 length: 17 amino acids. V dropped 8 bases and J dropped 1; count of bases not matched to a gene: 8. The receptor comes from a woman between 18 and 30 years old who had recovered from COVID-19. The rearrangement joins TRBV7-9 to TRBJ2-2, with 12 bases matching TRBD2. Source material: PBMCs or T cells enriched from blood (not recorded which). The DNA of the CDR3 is TGTGCCAGCCATCTAGCGGGAGGGTCATTGAACACCGGGGAGCTGTTTTTT. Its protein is CASHLAGGSLNTGELFF.